The TCR beta chain described here comes from a study of blood T cell repertoires in COVID-19. The CDR3 spans 16 residues. Germline values: CDR1 SGDLS, CDR2 YYNGEE. J was trimmed by 2 bases and V by 10 bases; bases with no gene match: 14. Original data processing: By means of reference gene primer amplification, nucleated cell counts were estimated. Libraries were prepared by immunoSEQ multiplex PCR; TCRdb keeps only in-frame clonotypes and omits some of them. V and J calls and clone size are those listed in that table; D and trimming were worked out from the DNA. The repertoire holds about 260,000 clones, with roughly nine tenths as singletons.

This receptor was taken from a man aged 55 to 70 who had recovered from COVID-19. Sequenced: peripheral blood. The chain carries TRBV9 and TRBJ1-3, with 8 bases matching TRBD1. The CDR3 loop is CAAGGQVPRTGNTIYF. The DNA of the CDR3 is TGTGCCGCAGGGGGACAGGTACCGAGGACTGGAAACACCATATATTTT.